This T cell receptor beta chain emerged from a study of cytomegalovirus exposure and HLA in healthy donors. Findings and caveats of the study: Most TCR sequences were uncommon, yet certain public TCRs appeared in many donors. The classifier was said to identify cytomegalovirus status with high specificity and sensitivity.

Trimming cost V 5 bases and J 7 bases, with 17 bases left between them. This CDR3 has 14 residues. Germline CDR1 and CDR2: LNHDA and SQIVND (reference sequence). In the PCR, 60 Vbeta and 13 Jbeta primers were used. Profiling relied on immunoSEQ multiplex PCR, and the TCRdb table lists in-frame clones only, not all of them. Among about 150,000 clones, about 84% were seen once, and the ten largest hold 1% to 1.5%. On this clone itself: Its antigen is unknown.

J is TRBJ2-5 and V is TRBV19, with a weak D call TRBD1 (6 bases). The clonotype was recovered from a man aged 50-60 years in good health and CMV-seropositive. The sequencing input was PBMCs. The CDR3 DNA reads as TGTGCCAGTAGTCTACCGACAGGTCGCCGGACCCAGTACTTC. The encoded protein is CASSLPTGRRTQYF.